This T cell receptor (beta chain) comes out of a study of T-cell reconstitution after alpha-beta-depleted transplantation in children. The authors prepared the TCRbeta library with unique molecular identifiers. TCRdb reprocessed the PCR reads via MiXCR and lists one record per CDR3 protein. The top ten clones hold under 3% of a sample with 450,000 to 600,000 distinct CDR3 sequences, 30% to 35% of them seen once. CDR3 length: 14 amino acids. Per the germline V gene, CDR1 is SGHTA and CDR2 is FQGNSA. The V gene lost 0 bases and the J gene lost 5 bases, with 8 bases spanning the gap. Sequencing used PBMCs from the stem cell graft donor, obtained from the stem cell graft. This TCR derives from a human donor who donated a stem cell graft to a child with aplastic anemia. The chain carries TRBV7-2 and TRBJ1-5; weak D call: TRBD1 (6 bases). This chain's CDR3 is CASSLAYRDQPQHF. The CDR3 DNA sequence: TGTGCCAGCAGCTTAGCGTACAGGGATCAGCCCCAGCATTTT.